One and the same sample provided the 21 T cell receptor beta chains below, sequenced in a study of blood T cell repertoires in COVID-19 (dated by TCRdb to 2018 to 2020). Library preparation used the immunoSEQ multiplex PCR assay. Imported from immuneACCESS, the table was reduced by TCRdb to in-frame sequences with V and J called. These copies leave out some clones; in studies compared against another copy, an unresolved V gene accounts for under half, and the cause of the remainder is not known. The sample yields some 50,000 clones; roughly 89% were counted once. The top ten clonotypes cover approximately 1.4% of the sample. Sequences were obtained from peripheral blood. The receptors originated from a man aged 50 to 59 with acute or convalescent COVID-19.

In the case of this clone: Compared with germline, one end of the junction differs, possibly owing to a read error. The chain is built from TRBV6-1 and TRBJ1-1; D might be TRBD1 (5 bases). Germline lookup yields CDR1 MNHNS and CDR2 SASEGT. The CDR3 loop spans 15 amino acids. The CDR3 region is CASREAPGSGTEAFF. The CDR3 DNA sequence: TGTGCCAGCAGGGAAGCCCCAGGGTCTGGGACTGAAGCTTTCTTT.

This clone was seen only once. This chain uses TRBV4-2 with TRBJ2-7, with 10 nucleotides matching TRBD2. The CDR3 extends over 16 amino acids. Germline CDR1 and CDR2: LGHNA and YNFKEQ. J was trimmed by 5 bases and V by 2 bases; bases with no gene match: 9. DNA of the CDR3: TGTGCCAGCAGCCAAACAACTAGCGGGGTGTCCCACGAGCAGTACTTC. This gives the protein CASSQTTSGVSHEQYF.

The chain joins TRBV27 to TRBJ2-1, with a tentative D call TRBD2 (6 bases). The CDR3 loop spans 15 amino acids. The germline V and J ends were trimmed by 4 bases and 7 bases, with 17 bases remaining between them. CDR1 is MNHEY, CDR2 SMNVEV, per germline (reference sequence). CDR3 in amino acids: CASSSLLGSGNEQFF. CDR3 in DNA: TGTGCCAGCAGTTCCCTTCTTGGTAGCGGAAATGAGCAGTTCTTC.

This rearrangement joins TRBV30 to TRBJ2-4; no clear D. The V end was cut by 1 base, the J end by 0 bases, with 4 bases between. This CDR3 region has 13 residues. CDR1 GTSNPN and CDR2 SVGIG come from the germline V gene (reference sequence). As DNA, the CDR3 is TGTGCCTGGAGTGGTCTAGCCAAAAACATTCAGTACTTC. Its protein product is CAWSGLAKNIQYF.

V is TRBV5-6 and J is TRBJ2-1; 8 bases are a match to TRBD2. The CDR3 runs 16 residues. Germline-derived CDR1 and CDR2 are SGHDT and YYEEEE. The V segment lost 1 base and the J segment 7 bases; nucleotides outside the gene matches: 10. The CDR3 is CASSLFSGSVANEQFF. For the CDR3, the DNA is TGTGCCAGCAGCTTGTTCAGCGGGAGTGTGGCGAATGAGCAGTTCTTC.

The chain carries TRBV18 and TRBJ1-1, with 8 bases aligning to TRBD1. CDR1 KGHSH and CDR2 LQKENI come from the germline V gene. With 2 bases clipped from V and 11 bases from J, the junction kept 7 bases outside the gene matches. The CDR3 covers 13 residues. CDR3 nucleotide sequence: TGTGCCAGCTCACCAACAGGGGGTGTGTGGGCTTTCTTT. Its protein product is CASSPTGGVWAFF.

This clone was seen once. This chain joins TRBV4-1 and TRBJ2-4, with 7 bases that match TRBD2. Germline CDR1 MGHRA, CDR2 YSYEKL. This CDR3 region has 16 residues. With 1 base clipped from V and 3 bases from J, the junction kept 6 bases outside the gene matches. This chain's CDR3 is CASSQVTGGGKNIQYF. In nucleotides, the CDR3 is TGCGCCAGCAGCCAAGTTACGGGAGGAGGCAAAAACATTCAGTACTTC.

This clone came up a few times. The rearrangement links TRBV27 to TRBJ2-7, with a weak D call TRBD2 (5 bases). The V end lost 2 bases, the J end lost 6 bases, and 8 bases lay between the germline ends. The germline CDR1 and CDR2 sequences are MNHEY and SMNVEV (reference sequence). The CDR3 consists of 12 residues. The chain's CDR3 is CASSLLAGEQYF. The CDR3 DNA reads TGTGCCAGCAGTTTACTAGCTGGCGAGCAGTACTTC.

This sequence joins TRBV7-2 and TRBJ2-1, with 11 bases aligning to TRBD2. CDR3 length equals 19 residues. The ends lost 6 bases at V and 5 bases at J; junction bases unmatched: 18. Germline V gene lookup returns CDR1 SGHTA and CDR2 FQGNSA. CDR3 protein: CASSLTASLLAGGDNEQFF. The CDR3 DNA follows: TGTGCCAGCAGTTTAACTGCGTCCCTCCTAGCGGGAGGAGACAATGAGCAGTTCTTC. Full variable domain (remainder filled in from reference TRBV7-2 and TRBJ2-1): GAGVSQSPSNKVTEKGKDVELRCDPISGHTALYWYRQSLGQGLEFLIYFQGNSAPDKSGLPSDRFSAERTGGSVSTLTIQRTQQEDSAVYLCASSLTASLLAGGDNEQFFGPGTRLTVL.

This clone was observed a few times. The CDR3 bases are TGTGCCACCAGTACGCCGCAGAAATACGAGCAGTACTTC. Translation gives CATSTPQKYEQYF. This chain links TRBV24-1 with TRBJ2-7; D not certain. Deletions cut 6 bases from V and 4 bases from J, with 12 bases between. CDR1 and CDR2 from the germline V gene are KGHDR and SFDVKD. The CDR3 consists of 13 residues.

This clone has just one count. The genes are TRBV6-2 or TRBV6-3 and TRBJ2-6, with D possibly matching TRBD2 (5 bases). V shed 5 bases and J shed 0 bases, with 11 bases lying between them. The germline gives CDR1 MNHEY, CDR2 SVGEGT. The CDR3 covers 16 residues. The CDR3 region has the DNA TGTGCCAGCAGTCTGGACTCAAGCTCTGGGGCCAACGTCCTGACTTTC. Translating it yields CASSLDSSSGANVLTF.

V usage is TRBV11-2 and J usage is TRBJ2-3; a weak D match, TRBD2 (5 bases). The V end was cut by 5 bases, the J end by 0 bases, with 18 bases between. Germline values: CDR1 SGHAT, CDR2 FQNNGV. CDR3 length: 17 amino acids. The CDR3 DNA sequence: TGTGCCAGCAGCCAGACCCCCCTAGCAGCAAGCACAGATACGCAGTATTTT. It translates to CASSQTPLAASTDTQYF.

The gene calls are TRBV5-4 and TRBJ2-3, with 7 bases aligning to TRBD2. CDR1 is SGHNT, CDR2 YYREEE, per germline (reference sequence). CDR3 size: 16 residues. V was clipped by 0 bases and J by 0 bases; unmatched bases: 4. The CDR3 sequence: CASSLGPSGSTDTQYF. Written as DNA, the CDR3 is TGTGCCAGCAGCTTGGGTCCTAGCGGAAGCACAGATACGCAGTATTTT.

The chain employs TRBV9 and TRBJ2-1, with 13 positions matching TRBD2. Germline CDR1 and CDR2: SGDLS and YYNGEE. The V segment lost 6 bases and the J segment 9 bases; nucleotides outside the gene matches: 9. This CDR3 spans 15 amino acids. The CDR3 sequence is CASNLGLAGAGEQFF. CDR3 coding DNA: TGTGCCAGCAACCTCGGACTAGCGGGAGCGGGTGAGCAGTTCTTC.

This chain links TRBV6-5 with TRBJ1-2, with D unclear. Per the germline V gene, CDR1 is MNHEY and CDR2 is SVGAGI. The V and J ends lost 6 bases and 6 bases respectively, with 14 bases between them. This CDR3 is 13 amino acids long. This CDR3 is CASRADAQDGYTF. In nucleotides, the CDR3 is TGTGCCAGCAGGGCTGATGCTCAGGATGGCTACACCTTC.

V and J are TRBV10-3 and TRBJ2-4, with 9 nucleotides matching TRBD1. Germline trimming cut 4 bases from V and 5 bases from J; bases unmatched to any gene: 3. The germline V gene encodes CDR1 ENHRY and CDR2 SYGVKD. The CDR3 extends over 14 amino acids. CDR3 sequence: CAISVQGAENIQYF. The DNA for the CDR3 is TGTGCCATCAGTGTACAGGGGGCTGAAAACATTCAGTACTTC.

In its sample, this clone was seen a few times. This chain joins TRBV21-1 and TRBJ1-5; the table names TRBD1, a call not compared with the DNA. TRBV21-1 is designated a pseudogene. The CDR3 covers 16 residues. The CDR3 sequence is CASSKLSRHSNQPQHF. The CDR3 DNA reads TGTGCCAGCAGCAAATTATCCAGGCATAGCAATCAGCCCCAGCATTTT.

In its sample, this clone was seen a few times. The chain is built from TRBV7-9 and TRBJ2-1; perhaps TRBD2 as D (5 bases). Trimming removed 2 bases from V and 1 base from J, with 12 bases in between. CDR1 SEHNR and CDR2 FQNEAQ come from the germline V gene (reference sequence). This CDR3 has 16 amino acids. CDR3 nucleotides: TGTGCCAGCAGCTTAACATTGGGAGAATCCTACAATGAGCAGTTCTTC. It encodes CASSLTLGESYNEQFF.

The V gene is TRBV30, the J gene TRBJ1-5, with TRBD1 as a possible D gene (6 bases). CDR3 length: 15 residues. V was clipped by 0 bases and J by 5 bases, with 14 bases between them. CDR1 and CDR2 (germline): GTSNPN, SVGIG (reference sequence). The CDR3: CAWSVQGPTHQPQHF. In DNA, the CDR3 is TGTGCCTGGAGTGTACAGGGACCGACCCATCAGCCCCAGCATTTT.

The chain employs TRBV24-1 and TRBJ1-4; D is unclear. V was shortened by 3 bases and J by 1 base, with 11 bases between the two germline ends. The CDR3 extends over 16 amino acids. CDR1 is KGHDR and CDR2 is SFDVKD in the germline V gene. In DNA, the CDR3 is TGTGCCACCAGTGATCCCCAGGCAGGAACTAATGAAAAACTGTTTTTT. This codes for CATSDPQAGTNEKLFF.

The chain has TRBV30 and TRBJ2-7; tentative D call: TRBD2 (6 bases). Germline CDR1 is GTSNPN and CDR2 is SVGIG (reference sequence). Trimming pared 2 bases from V and 5 bases from J, leaving 13 bases between. The CDR3 contains 13 residues. The CDR3 bases are TGTGCCTGGAGTCGAGGGACTTCTAACGAGCAGTACTTC. Its protein is CAWSRGTSNEQYF.